This T cell receptor (beta chain) emerged from a study of graft-versus-host responses after intestinal transplantation. On the study more broadly: In this cohort, recipients had multivisceral, liver-intestinal, or isolated intestinal transplants. Overall study results and limits: The highest levels of circulating GvH clones went along with early declines in HvG clones after transplant. GvH clones surfaced in recipient marrow, some emerging earlier in ileum or blood.

The CDR3 length is 19 residues. The germline V gene encodes CDR1 SNHLY and CDR2 FYNNEI. Germline trimming cut 6 bases from V and 1 base from J; bases unmatched to any gene: 18. This clone appeared a single time. The antigen is not known. Method: immunoSEQ multiplex PCR; TCRdb's copy keeps in-frame clones and lacks some. The sample holds just under 50,000 clones, roughly 83% seen once. The origin of this receptor is a human donor who was the organ donor for an intestinal transplant. V usage is TRBV2 and J usage is TRBJ2-7; the match to TRBD2 covers 10 bases. This specimen consisted of unstimulated CD4+ T cells sorted from spleen or lymph node cells, obtained before transplant. CDR3 sequence: CASRPFLGASGSGSYEQYF. In DNA form, the CDR3 reads TGTGCCAGCAGGCCGTTCCTTGGGGCTAGCGGGAGTGGGTCCTACGAGCAGTACTTC.